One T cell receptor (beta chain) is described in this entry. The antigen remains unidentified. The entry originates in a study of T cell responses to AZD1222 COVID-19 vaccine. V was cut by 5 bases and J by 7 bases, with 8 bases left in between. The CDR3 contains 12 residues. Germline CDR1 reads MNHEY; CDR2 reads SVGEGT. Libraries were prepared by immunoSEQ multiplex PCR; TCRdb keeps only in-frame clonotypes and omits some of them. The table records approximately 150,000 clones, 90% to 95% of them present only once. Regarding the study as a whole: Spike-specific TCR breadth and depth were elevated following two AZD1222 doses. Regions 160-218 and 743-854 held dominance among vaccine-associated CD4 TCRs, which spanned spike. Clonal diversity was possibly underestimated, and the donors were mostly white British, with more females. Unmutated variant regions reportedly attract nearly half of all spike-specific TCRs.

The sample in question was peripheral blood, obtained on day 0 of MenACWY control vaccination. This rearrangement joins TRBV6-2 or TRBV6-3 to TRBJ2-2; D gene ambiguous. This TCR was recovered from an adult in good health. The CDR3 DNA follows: TGTGCCAGCAGTGTTGCCCGCGGGGAGCTGTTTTTT. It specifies CASSVARGELFF.